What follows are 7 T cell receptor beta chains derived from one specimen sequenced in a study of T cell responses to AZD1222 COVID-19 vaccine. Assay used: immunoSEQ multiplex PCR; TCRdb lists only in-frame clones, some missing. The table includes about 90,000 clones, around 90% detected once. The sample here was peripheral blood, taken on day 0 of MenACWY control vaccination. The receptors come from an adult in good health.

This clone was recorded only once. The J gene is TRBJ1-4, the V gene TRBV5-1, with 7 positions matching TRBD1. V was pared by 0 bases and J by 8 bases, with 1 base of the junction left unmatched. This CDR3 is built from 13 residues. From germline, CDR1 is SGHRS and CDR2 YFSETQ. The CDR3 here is CASSLARGEKLFF. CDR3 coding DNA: TGCGCCAGCAGCTTGGCCAGGGGGGAAAAACTGTTTTTT.

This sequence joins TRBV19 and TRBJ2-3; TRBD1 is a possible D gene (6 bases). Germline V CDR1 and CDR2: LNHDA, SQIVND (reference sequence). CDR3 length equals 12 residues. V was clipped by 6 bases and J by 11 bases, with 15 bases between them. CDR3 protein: CASSLDSSRQYF. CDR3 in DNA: TGTGCCAGTAGCCTGGACAGCAGTAGGCAGTATTTT.

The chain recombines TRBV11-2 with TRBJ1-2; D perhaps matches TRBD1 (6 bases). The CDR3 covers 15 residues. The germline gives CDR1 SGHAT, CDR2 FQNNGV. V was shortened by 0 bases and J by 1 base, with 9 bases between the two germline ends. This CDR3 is CASSLEAGVNYGYTF. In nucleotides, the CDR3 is TGTGCCAGCAGCTTAGAGGCAGGGGTTAACTATGGCTACACCTTC.

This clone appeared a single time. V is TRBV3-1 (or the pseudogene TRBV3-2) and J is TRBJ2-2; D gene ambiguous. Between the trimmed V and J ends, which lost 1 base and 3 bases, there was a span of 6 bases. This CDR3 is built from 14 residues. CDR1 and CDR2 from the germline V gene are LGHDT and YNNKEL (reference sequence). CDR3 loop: CASSQVGYTGELFF. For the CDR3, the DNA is TGTGCCAGCAGCCAAGTGGGTTACACCGGGGAGCTGTTTTTT.

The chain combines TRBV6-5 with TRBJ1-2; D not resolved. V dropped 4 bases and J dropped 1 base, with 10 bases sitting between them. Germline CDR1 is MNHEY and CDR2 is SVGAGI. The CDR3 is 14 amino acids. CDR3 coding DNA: TGTGCCAGCAGTTCCCGAGGGATTAACTATGGCTACACCTTC. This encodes CASSSRGINYGYTF.

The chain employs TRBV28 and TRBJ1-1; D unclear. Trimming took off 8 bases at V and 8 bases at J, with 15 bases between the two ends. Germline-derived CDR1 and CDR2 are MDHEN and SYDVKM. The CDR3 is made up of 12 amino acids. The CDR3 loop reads CASLLRPGEAFF. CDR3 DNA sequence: TGTGCCAGCCTCCTCCGACCCGGCGAAGCTTTCTTT.

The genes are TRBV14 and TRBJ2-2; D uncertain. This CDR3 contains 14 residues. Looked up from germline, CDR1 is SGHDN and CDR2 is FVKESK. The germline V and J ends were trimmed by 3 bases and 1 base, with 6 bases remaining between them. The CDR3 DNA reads TGTGCCAGCAGCCAGGGTCGGAACACCGGGGAGCTGTTTTTT. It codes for CASSQGRNTGELFF.